These 8 T cell receptor beta chains came from one sample sequenced in a study of CD8+ T cells in alopecia areata. Once RNA had been extracted, it was reverse transcribed into cDNA to act as the sequencing template. Libraries were prepared by immunoSEQ multiplex PCR; TCRdb keeps only in-frame clonotypes and omits some of them. The sample lists 150,000 or so clones; roughly 64% were seen once. The source was CD4+ T cells sorted from blood, collected at week 0. These receptors all stem from a human donor with alopecia areata.

The rearrangement uses TRBV2 and TRBJ1-2; the match to TRBD1 covers 8 bases. The CDR3 has 13 residues. Germline-derived CDR1 and CDR2 are SNHLY and FYNNEI. V was clipped by 5 bases and J by 5 bases; unmatched bases: 4. The CDR3: CASSTTGDYGYTF. CDR3 bases: TGTGCCAGCAGTACGACAGGGGATTATGGCTACACCTTC.

This sequence joins TRBV30 and TRBJ1-2; D unclear. V lost 2 bases to trimming and J lost 4 bases, with 5 bases between them. Looked up from germline, CDR1 is GTSNPN and CDR2 is SVGIG (reference sequence). The CDR3 runs 11 residues. The CDR3 here is CAWSPTYGYTF. The DNA for the CDR3 is TGTGCCTGGAGTCCTACCTATGGCTACACCTTC.

The chain uses TRBV5-5 and TRBJ2-3; D is possibly TRBD2 (6 bases). Between the trimmed V and J ends, which lost 2 bases and 1 base, there was a span of 11 bases. The CDR3 runs 15 residues. The germline V gene encodes CDR1 SGHKS and CDR2 YYEKEE (reference sequence). CDR3: CASSFLGGRTDTQYF. CDR3 bases: TGTGCCAGCAGCTTCTTGGGGGGACGCACAGATACGCAGTATTTT.

In this sample, this clone turned up a few times. The chain recombines TRBV7-2 with TRBJ2-5; 8 nucleotides match TRBD2. The CDR3 consists of 18 residues. Trimming removed 7 bases from V and 5 bases from J; junction bases left unmatched: 21. From germline, CDR1 is SGHTA and CDR2 FQGNSA. CDR3 nucleotide sequence: TGTGCCAGCACCTTGGGAAGATCGATCTGGCGGGGGGAGGAGACCCAGTACTTC. Translation: CASTLGRSIWRGEETQYF.

The chain carries TRBV11-2 and TRBJ2-1, with no clear D. The CDR3 consists of 14 residues. CDR1 SGHAT and CDR2 FQNNGV come from the germline V gene. Trimming removed 0 bases at V and 5 bases at J, with 8 bases between. The CDR3 region is CASSLDMHDNEQFF. The CDR3 region has the DNA TGTGCCAGCAGCTTAGATATGCACGACAATGAGCAGTTCTTC.

This chain connects TRBV5-1 to TRBJ2-7; D possibly matches TRBD1 or TRBD2 (6 bases each). The CDR3 loop spans 18 amino acids. Germline assignment: CDR1 SGHRS and CDR2 YFSETQ. Trimming shortened V by 4 bases and J by 1 base, and 24 bases separated the two germline ends. CDR3: CASSIDFSGGDTSYEQYF. As DNA, the CDR3 is TGCGCCAGCAGCATAGACTTCTCAGGAGGGGACACTTCCTACGAGCAGTACTTC. Combining the CDR3 with reference TRBV5-1 and TRBJ2-7 gives the whole variable domain KAGVTQTPRYLIKTRGQQVTLSCSPISGHRSVSWYQQTPGQGLQFLFEYFSETQRNKGNFPGRFSGRQFSNSRSEMNVSTLELGDSALYLCASSIDFSGGDTSYEQYFGPGTRLTVT.

This clone showed up just a few times. This sequence joins TRBV5-4 and TRBJ2-3; no clear D gene. V gave up 3 bases and J gave up 3 bases, with 8 bases separating them. The CDR3 has 13 residues. Germline CDR1 is SGHNT and CDR2 is YYREEE (reference sequence). CDR3 DNA sequence: TGTGCCAGCAGCTCCCCACTTACAGATACGCAGTATTTT. The encoded protein is CASSSPLTDTQYF.

In this sample, this clone turned up once. J is TRBJ2-6 and V is TRBV23-1; 9 bases fit TRBD1. TRBV23-1 is an open reading frame, and its role is uncertain. The CDR3 is 16 residues long. The V segment lost 3 bases and the J segment 4 bases; nucleotides outside the gene matches: 4. CDR3 region: CASSQGQGTGANVLTF. CDR3 nucleotides: TGCGCCAGCAGTCAGGGACAGGGTACAGGGGCCAACGTCCTGACTTTC.